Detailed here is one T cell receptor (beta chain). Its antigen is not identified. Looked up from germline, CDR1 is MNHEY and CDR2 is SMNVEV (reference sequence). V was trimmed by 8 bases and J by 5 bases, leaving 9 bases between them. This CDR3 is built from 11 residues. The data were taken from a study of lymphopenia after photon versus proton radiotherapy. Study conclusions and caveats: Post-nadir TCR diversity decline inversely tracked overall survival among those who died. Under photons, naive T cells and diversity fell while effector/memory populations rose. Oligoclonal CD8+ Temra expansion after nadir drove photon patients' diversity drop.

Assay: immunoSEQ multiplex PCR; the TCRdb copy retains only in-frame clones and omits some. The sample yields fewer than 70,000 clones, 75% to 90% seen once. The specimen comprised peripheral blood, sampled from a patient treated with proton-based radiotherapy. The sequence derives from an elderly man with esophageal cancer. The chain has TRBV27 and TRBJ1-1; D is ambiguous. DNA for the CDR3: TGTGCCAGCGGGGATGGTACTGAAGCTTTCTTT. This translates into CASGDGTEAFF.